The 6 T cell receptor beta chains below come from one sample, sequenced in a study of T cells in narcolepsy. The repertoire was sequenced with immunoSEQ multiplex PCR; TCRdb's copy has only in-frame clones and lacks some. Here the sample spans fewer than 30,000 clones, approximately 89% being singletons. Sequencing input: CD45RA- memory CD4+ T cells from PBMCs. Receptor source: a human donor with narcolepsy.

This chain uses TRBV7-5 with TRBJ2-2; the table's D gene call, TRBD1, was not cross checked with the DNA. TRBV7-5 is an annotated pseudogene. This CDR3 comprises 18 residues. DNA of the CDR3: TGTGCCAGAAGCTTTTTTAGTGGAGCCAGGGTGAACACCGGGGAGCTGTTTTTT. Translating gives CARSFFSGARVNTGELFF.

This clone was counted between two and nine times. The chain links TRBV6-1 to TRBJ1-4; the D gene is possibly TRBD1 (5 bases). The germline gives CDR1 MNHNS, CDR2 SASEGT. The CDR3 is 15 residues long. Trimming shortened V by 7 bases and J by 4 bases, and 16 bases separated the two germline ends. The CDR3 DNA reads TGTGCCAGCACCCTAAGTAGCGGGGGTAATGAAAAACTGTTTTTT. Translated, it gives CASTLSSGGNEKLFF.

This chain uses TRBV15 with TRBJ2-7; D is undetermined. The CDR3 loop spans 18 amino acids. Germline CDR1 reads LNHNV; CDR2 reads YYDKDF (reference sequence). V gave up 5 bases and J gave up 1 base, with 24 bases separating them. The CDR3 is CATSANVGASLISYEQYF. CDR3 nucleotide sequence: TGTGCCACCAGCGCAAACGTCGGAGCCAGTCTAATATCCTACGAGCAGTACTTC.

This sequence joins TRBV12-5 and TRBJ1-4; 10 bases align to TRBD1. The CDR3 is made up of 18 amino acids. CDR1 LGHNT and CDR2 FRNRAP come from the germline V gene. V shed 0 bases, J shed 6 bases, and the junction held 10 bases outside the gene matches. The CDR3 loop reads CASGLVRKSGTGDEKLFF. CDR3 nucleotides: TGTGCTAGTGGTTTGGTGAGAAAGTCCGGGACAGGGGATGAAAAACTGTTTTTT.

This CDR3 is CASSYEGQGWEKLFF. The CDR3 DNA reads TGTGCCAGCAGTTACGAAGGACAGGGATGGGAAAAACTGTTTTTT. The chain couples TRBV6-6 to TRBJ1-4; 8 nucleotides line up with TRBD1. Germline-derived CDR1 and CDR2 are MNHNY and SVGAGI (reference sequence). V dropped 2 bases and J dropped 8; count of bases not matched to a gene: 7. The CDR3 extends over 15 amino acids.

The chain is built from TRBV5-6 and TRBJ2-4, with TRBD2 identical over 8 bases. The CDR3 loop spans 18 amino acids. Germline lookup yields CDR1 SGHDT and CDR2 YYEEEE. The V and J ends lost 1 base and 5 bases, in that order; junction bases with no gene match: 14. DNA for the CDR3: TGTGCCAGCAGCTTGACTAGCGGCCTTGGTAGTGGGGAAAACATTCAGTACTTC. Its protein is CASSLTSGLGSGENIQYF.